This T cell receptor beta chain was profiled in a study of control samples from healthy donors and cancer patients (dated by TCRdb to the early 2020s). Worth noting for this clone: Its antigen target is currently unknown. An end of the junction differs from the germline gene, which may be a read error.

The library was produced with the immunoSEQ multiplex PCR assay. TCRdb holds this immuneACCESS table with in-frame rearrangements only. Some clones are missing; in checked studies, unresolved V genes explain under half, and the rest has no known cause. The sample includes more than 95,000 clones, with 80% to 90% observed a single time. Of the sample, approximately 20% falls within the top ten clones. The germline V gene (reference sequence) provides CDR1 LGHDT and CDR2 YNNKEL. CDR3 length: 14 amino acids, cysteine to phenylalanine. The sequence is cut down to CDR3 DNA, 42 bases in frame from base 1. This sequence originates from a man aged 55 to 70 with lung cancer. The sample was PBMCs. The V and J genes are TRBV3-1 (or the pseudogene TRBV3-2) and TRBJ2-2; TRBD2 might be the D gene, on 5 matching bases. The CDR3 region: CASSPPEVRRGAVF. The DNA sequence follows: TGTGCCAGCAGCCCTCCCGAAGTGCGCCGGGGAGCTGTTTTT.